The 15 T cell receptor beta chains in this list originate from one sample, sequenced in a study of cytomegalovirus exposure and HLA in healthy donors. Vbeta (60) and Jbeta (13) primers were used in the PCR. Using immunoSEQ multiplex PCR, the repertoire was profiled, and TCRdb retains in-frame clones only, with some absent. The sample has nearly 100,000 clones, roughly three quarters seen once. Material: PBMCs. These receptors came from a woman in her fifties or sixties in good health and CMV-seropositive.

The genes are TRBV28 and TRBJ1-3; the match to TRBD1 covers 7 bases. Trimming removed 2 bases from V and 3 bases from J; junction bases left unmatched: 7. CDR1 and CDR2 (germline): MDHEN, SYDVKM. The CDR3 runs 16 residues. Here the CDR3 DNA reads TGTGCCAGCAGTTTAAGGGGGGCAGGGGGTGGAAACACCATATATTTT. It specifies CASSLRGAGGGNTIYF.

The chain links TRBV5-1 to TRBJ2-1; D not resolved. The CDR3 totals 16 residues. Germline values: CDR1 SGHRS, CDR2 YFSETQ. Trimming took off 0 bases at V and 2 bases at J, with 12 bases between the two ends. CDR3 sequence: CASSLGSVGAYNEQFF. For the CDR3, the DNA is TGCGCCAGCAGCTTGGGTTCGGTTGGAGCCTACAATGAGCAGTTCTTC.

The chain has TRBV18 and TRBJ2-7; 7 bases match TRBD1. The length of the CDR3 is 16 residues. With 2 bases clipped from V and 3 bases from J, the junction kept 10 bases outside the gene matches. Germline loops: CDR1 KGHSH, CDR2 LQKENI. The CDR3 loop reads CASSPIRGQRDYEQYF. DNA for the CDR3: TGTGCCAGCTCACCAATACGGGGACAGAGAGACTACGAGCAGTACTTC.

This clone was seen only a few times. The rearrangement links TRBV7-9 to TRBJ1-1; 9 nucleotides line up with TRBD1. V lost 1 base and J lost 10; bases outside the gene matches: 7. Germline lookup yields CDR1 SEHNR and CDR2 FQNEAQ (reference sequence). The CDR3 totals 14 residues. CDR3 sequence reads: CASSLGIQGAVAFF. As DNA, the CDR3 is TGTGCCAGCAGCTTAGGGATACAGGGGGCAGTAGCTTTCTTT.

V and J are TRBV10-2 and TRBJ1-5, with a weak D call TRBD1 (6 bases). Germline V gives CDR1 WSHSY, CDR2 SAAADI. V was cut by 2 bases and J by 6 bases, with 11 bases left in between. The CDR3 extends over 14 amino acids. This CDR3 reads CASSEVSDSQPQHF. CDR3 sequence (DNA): TGCGCCAGCAGTGAGGTTTCGGACAGTCAGCCCCAGCATTTT.

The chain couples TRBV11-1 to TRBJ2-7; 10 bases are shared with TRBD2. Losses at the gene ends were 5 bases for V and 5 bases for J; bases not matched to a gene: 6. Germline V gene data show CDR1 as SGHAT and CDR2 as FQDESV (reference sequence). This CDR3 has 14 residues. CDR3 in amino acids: CASSPSLAGDEQYF. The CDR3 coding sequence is TGTGCCAGCAGCCCGAGCCTAGCGGGAGACGAGCAGTACTTC.

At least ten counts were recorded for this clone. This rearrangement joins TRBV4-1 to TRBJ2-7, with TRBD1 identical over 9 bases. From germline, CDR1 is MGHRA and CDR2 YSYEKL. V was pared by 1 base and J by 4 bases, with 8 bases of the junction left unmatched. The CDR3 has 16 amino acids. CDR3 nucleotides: TGCGCCAGCAGCCAAGTGGTGTCTGGACAGGGGTACGAGCAGTACTTC. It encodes CASSQVVSGQGYEQYF.

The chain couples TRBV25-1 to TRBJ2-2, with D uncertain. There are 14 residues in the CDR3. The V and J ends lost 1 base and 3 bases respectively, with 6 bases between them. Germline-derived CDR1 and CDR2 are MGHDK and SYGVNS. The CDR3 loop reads CASSESGYTGELFF. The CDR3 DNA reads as TGTGCCAGCAGTGAATCCGGGTACACCGGGGAGCTGTTTTTT.

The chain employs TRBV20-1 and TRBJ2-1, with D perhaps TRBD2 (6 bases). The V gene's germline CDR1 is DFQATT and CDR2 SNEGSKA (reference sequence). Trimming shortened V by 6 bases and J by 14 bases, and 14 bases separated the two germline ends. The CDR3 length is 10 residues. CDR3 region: CSAAREEKFF. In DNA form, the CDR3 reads TGCAGTGCGGCTAGGGAGGAGAAGTTCTTC.

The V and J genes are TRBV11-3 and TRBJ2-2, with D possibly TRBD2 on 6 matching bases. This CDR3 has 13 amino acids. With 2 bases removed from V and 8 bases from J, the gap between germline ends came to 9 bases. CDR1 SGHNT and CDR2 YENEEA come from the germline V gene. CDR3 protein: CASSLYAGGELFF. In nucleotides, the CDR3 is TGTGCCAGCAGCTTATACGCGGGAGGGGAGCTGTTTTTT.

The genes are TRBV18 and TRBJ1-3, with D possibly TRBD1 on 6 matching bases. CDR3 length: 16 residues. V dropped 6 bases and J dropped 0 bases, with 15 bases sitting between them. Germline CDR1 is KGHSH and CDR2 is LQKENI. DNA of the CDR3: TGTGCCAGCTCCCCCTCCGGGACACTCTCTGGAAACACCATATATTTT. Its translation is CASSPSGTLSGNTIYF. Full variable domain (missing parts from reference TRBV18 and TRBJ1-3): NAGVMQNPRHLVRRRGQEARLRCSPMKGHSHVYWYRQLPEEGLKFMVYLQKENIIDESGMPKERFSAEFPKEGPSILRIQQVVRGDSAAYFCASSPSGTLSGNTIYFGEGSWLTVV.

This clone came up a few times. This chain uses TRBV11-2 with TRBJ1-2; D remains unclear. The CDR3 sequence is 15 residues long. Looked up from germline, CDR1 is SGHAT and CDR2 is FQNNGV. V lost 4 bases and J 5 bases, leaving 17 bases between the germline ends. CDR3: CASSYQRTSWYGYTF. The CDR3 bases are TGTGCCAGCAGCTACCAGCGCACAAGTTGGTATGGCTACACCTTC.

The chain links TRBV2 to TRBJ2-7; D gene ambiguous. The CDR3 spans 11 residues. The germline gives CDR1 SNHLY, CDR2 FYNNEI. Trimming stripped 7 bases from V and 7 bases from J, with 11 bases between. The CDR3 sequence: CASTPGREQYF. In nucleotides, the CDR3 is TGTGCCAGCACCCCAGGAAGGGAGCAGTACTTC. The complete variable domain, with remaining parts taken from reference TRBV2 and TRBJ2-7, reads EPEVTQTPSHQVTQMGQEVILRCVPISNHLYFYWYRQILGQKVEFLVSFYNNEISEKSEIFDDQFSVERPDGSNFTLKIRSTKLEDSAMYFCASTPGREQYFGPGTRLTVT.

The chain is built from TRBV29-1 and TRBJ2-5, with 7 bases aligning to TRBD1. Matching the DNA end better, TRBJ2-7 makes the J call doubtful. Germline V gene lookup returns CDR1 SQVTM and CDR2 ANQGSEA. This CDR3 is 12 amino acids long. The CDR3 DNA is TGCAGCGTTGATGGGACAGATTACGAGCAGTACTTC. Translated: CSVDGTDYEQYF.

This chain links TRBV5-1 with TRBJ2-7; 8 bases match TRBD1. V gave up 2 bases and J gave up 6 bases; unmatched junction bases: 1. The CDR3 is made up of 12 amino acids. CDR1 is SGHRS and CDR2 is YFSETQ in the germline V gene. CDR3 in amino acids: CASSLGQGEQYF. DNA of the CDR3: TGCGCCAGCAGCTTAGGACAGGGCGAGCAGTACTTC.